The next 8 T cell receptor beta chains were all read from a single sample in a study of blood T cell repertoires in COVID-19. Method: immunoSEQ multiplex PCR; TCRdb's copy keeps in-frame clones and lacks some. Of 350,000 to 450,000 clones listed, roughly 85% are singletons. Sequencing input: peripheral blood. Receptors were obtained from a woman younger than 35 with acute or convalescent COVID-19.

The chain is built from TRBV5-1 and TRBJ2-5; TRBD2 aligns across 12 bases. V lost 3 bases and J lost 5; bases outside the gene matches: 8. The germline V gene encodes CDR1 SGHRS and CDR2 YFSETQ. The CDR3 spans 16 residues. The CDR3 DNA reads as TGCGCCAGCAGCTGGTCTAGCGGGAGGGCCTTGGAGACCCAGTACTTC. This gives the protein CASSWSSGRALETQYF.

The V gene is TRBV10-3, the J gene TRBJ2-1; 12 bases map to TRBD2. CDR1 and CDR2 from the germline V gene are ENHRY and SYGVKD. V shed 1 base, J shed 8 bases, and the junction held 6 bases outside the gene matches. The CDR3 is 16 amino acids. CDR3 sequence reads: CAISELTSGRSYEQFF. CDR3 nucleotide sequence: TGTGCCATCAGTGAGTTGACTAGCGGGAGATCCTATGAGCAGTTCTTC.

The gene calls are TRBV4-2 and TRBJ1-3, with a tentative D call TRBD1 (5 bases). Trimming removed 5 bases from V and 0 bases from J, with 14 bases in between. The CDR3 totals 16 residues. The germline CDR1 and CDR2 sequences are LGHNA and YNFKEQ. The CDR3 sequence is CASSSPGLSSGNTIYF. CDR3 sequence (DNA): TGTGCCAGCAGCTCGCCGGGACTGAGCTCTGGAAACACCATATATTTT.

This clone has a single count. The J gene is TRBJ1-4, the V gene TRBV5-1; D is undetermined. V was pared by 4 bases and J by 7 bases, with 26 bases between. From germline, CDR1 is SGHRS and CDR2 YFSETQ. The CDR3 covers 18 residues. CDR3 sequence reads: CASSPTPTTPGNSEKLFF. CDR3 DNA sequence: TGCGCCAGCAGCCCGACTCCCACCACCCCGGGGAATAGTGAAAAACTGTTTTTT.

This clone was seen once. This chain uses TRBV5-6 with TRBJ1-2; TRBD1 is a possible D gene (6 bases). Trimming removed 3 bases at V and 2 bases at J, with 17 bases between. The CDR3 is 16 amino acids. The germline V gene has CDR1 SGHDT and CDR2 YYEEEE. The CDR3 DNA reads TGTGCCAGCAGCTCATTTCGGGACAAGGCGAACTATGGCTACACCTTC. Translation gives CASSSFRDKANYGYTF. The entire variable domain, with the rest obtained from reference TRBV5-6 and TRBJ1-2, is as follows: DAGVTQSPTHLIKTRGQQVTLRCSPKSGHDTVSWYQQALGQGPQFIFQYYEEEERQRGNFPDRFSGHQFPNYSSELNVNALLLGDSALYLCASSSFRDKANYGYTFGSGTRLTVV.

This clone was observed a handful of times. Here the CDR3 DNA reads TGCAGTGCTAGTTCCGGGAGGTCGTACGGCTACACCTTC. Translation gives CSASSGRSYGYTF. The rearrangement joins TRBV20-1 to TRBJ1-2, with D uncertain. Germline CDR1 is DFQATT and CDR2 is SNEGSKA (reference sequence). The V end lost 3 bases, the J end lost 8 bases, and 16 bases lay between the germline ends. This CDR3 is built from 13 residues.

This chain links TRBV3-1 (or the pseudogene TRBV3-2) with TRBJ2-5, with D perhaps TRBD2 (5 bases). Germline assignment: CDR1 LGHDT and CDR2 YNNKEL (reference sequence). The CDR3 loop spans 14 amino acids. The V end was cut by 4 bases, the J end by 2 bases, with 11 bases between. CDR3 sequence reads: CASSPIGVQETQYF. The CDR3 bases are TGTGCCAGCAGCCCCATCGGGGTACAAGAGACCCAGTACTTC.

The chain's CDR3 is CASRTIAGAVATQYF. The CDR3 DNA sequence: TGTGCCAGCAGGACTATAGCGGGGGCGGTAGCGACCCAGTACTTC. The gene calls are TRBV2 and TRBJ2-5, with 9 bases identical to TRBD2. Trimming at V came to 6 bases and at J to 7 bases, leaving 12 bases not matched to a gene. Germline CDR1 reads SNHLY; CDR2 reads FYNNEI. The CDR3 consists of 15 residues.